This TCR beta chain was recorded in a study of beta chain features in type 1 diabetes. Study conclusions and caveats: Among patients with Type 1 diabetes, TCRB CDR3s were moderately but significantly shorter in every one of the four CD4+ subsets.

Looked up from germline, CDR1 is MNHEY and CDR2 is SVGAGI. The CDR3 covers 14 residues. J was trimmed by 4 bases and V by 4 bases; bases with no gene match: 7. TCRB transcripts that were expressed got sequenced, as all of the isolated RNA had been reverse transcribed. Method: immunoSEQ multiplex PCR; TCRdb's copy keeps in-frame clones and lacks some. This table holds hundreds of thousands of clones, around an eighth found once. This clone has more than one count but fewer than ten. Its antigen is undetermined. Donors contributed one heparinised blood draw apiece, averaging around 100 mL. Source material: naive CD4+ T cells from blood. This rearrangement joins TRBV6-5 to TRBJ2-7, with TRBD1 matching 7 bases. This receptor was obtained from a young man with type 1 diabetes. CDR3 region: CASSLGQYSYEQYF. For the CDR3, the DNA is TGTGCCAGCAGTTTGGGACAGTACTCTTACGAGCAGTACTTC.